These 5 T cell receptor beta chains originate from one sample sequenced in a study of identical twins. TCRdb used MiXCR to reprocess the 5' RACE reads, holding one entry per CDR3 protein. The sample lists about 660,000 distinct CDR3 sequences, 8.6% occurring once. This sample was also put to use in a study of yellow fever vaccine responses in identical twins.

The sample was PBMCs. The source is a woman aged 18-29 years in good health.

This clonotype turned up a few times. The rearrangement links TRBV5-6 to TRBJ2-5; perhaps TRBD2 as D (5 bases). This CDR3 has 14 amino acids. The ends were cut back, 6 bases at V and 3 bases at J, with 15 bases in the middle. Germline V gene data show CDR1 as SGHDT and CDR2 as YYEEEE. CDR3 DNA: TGTGCCAGCACCCATTCACTAGACGAAGAGACCCAGTACTTC. It is translated as CASTHSLDEETQYF.

V gene TRBV2 combines with J gene TRBJ2-7, with 8 nucleotides matching TRBD2. Trimming removed 7 bases from V and 2 bases from J; junction bases left unmatched: 4. There are 13 residues in the CDR3. Germline CDR1 and CDR2: SNHLY and FYNNEI. CDR3 region: CASTAAGAYEQYF. The DNA of the CDR3 is TGTGCCAGCACGGCAGCGGGGGCCTACGAGCAGTACTTC.

Many counts were recorded for this clonotype. The CDR3 here is CSASPNNEQFF. The CDR3 DNA reads as TGCAGCGCAAGCCCGAACAATGAGCAGTTCTTC. The gene calls are TRBV29-1 and TRBJ2-1; no definite D call. Germline values: CDR1 SQVTM, CDR2 ANQGSEA. With 7 bases removed from V and 5 bases from J, the gap between germline ends came to 9 bases. The CDR3 is made up of 11 amino acids.

V is TRBV27 and J is TRBJ1-1, with D tentatively TRBD1 (6 bases). The CDR3 length is 13 residues. Germline V gene data show CDR1 as MNHEY and CDR2 as SMNVEV (reference sequence). Trimming left V 6 bases short and J 1 base short, with 9 bases between. The CDR3 sequence: CASSTGWNTEAFF. The CDR3 DNA reads as TGTGCCAGCAGCACAGGGTGGAACACTGAAGCTTTCTTT.

This clonotype was seen more than once but under ten times. The rearrangement links TRBV7-2 to TRBJ2-7; 10 positions match TRBD1. CDR3 length: 15 residues. CDR1 is SGHTA and CDR2 is FQGNSA in the germline V gene. V shed 1 base and J 3 bases; nucleotides not matched to a gene: 3. CDR3 in DNA: TGTGCCAGCAGCTTAGGACAGGGGGCCGTCTACGAGCAGTACTTC. The encoded protein is CASSLGQGAVYEQYF.